This TCR beta chain was documented in a study of OX40 agonist ivuxolimab in advanced cancers. At the level of the study: Patients were given ivuxolimab, an antibody that agonizes OX40 (CD134). Patients with prior anti-PD-1, anti-PD-L1 or anti-CTLA-4 therapy were eligible; 35% to 45% had some.

CDR3 length: 16 residues. The germline gives CDR1 MGHRA, CDR2 YSYEKL. Germline trimming cut 4 bases from V and 7 bases from J; bases unmatched to any gene: 10. Only in-frame clones appear in the TCRdb table, and some are missing; sequencing was by immunoSEQ multiplex PCR. The table lists some 39,000 clones, about nine tenths of them singletons. The rearrangement links TRBV4-1 to TRBJ2-1; 10 bases are a match to TRBD2. This receptor was identified in an adult with an advanced solid tumor such as melanoma, head and neck, liver or kidney cancer. Sequenced material: CD4+ or CD8+ T cells sorted from blood, taken in a trial of the OX40 agonist ivuxolimab. The DNA of the CDR3 is TGCGCCAGCAGCCCGACTAGCGGGTTTTCTGGGAATGAGCAGTTCTTC. As protein: CASSPTSGFSGNEQFF.